Described below is a single T cell receptor beta chain sequence and its context. Its antigen remains unidentified. The data are from a study of cytomegalovirus exposure and HLA in healthy donors. The donors belonged to the approximately 120-subject validation cohort, separate from the roughly 710-subject first cohort. Clones were sequenced by immunoSEQ multiplex PCR, and TCRdb holds only the in-frame ones, with some missing. Of over 150,000 clones in the sample, around nine tenths were seen once. V lost 1 base to trimming and J lost 5 bases; unmatched junction nucleotides: 5. This CDR3 contains 16 residues. Germline CDR1 and CDR2: SGHVS and FQNEAQ. General study results and limits: Listed as cytomegalovirus-associated were 150 to 200 TCR beta chains. Many donors shared some public TCRs, even though most TCR sequences were rare.

Sequenced input: PBMCs. The sequence derives from a man between 18 and 29 years old in good health and CMV-seropositive. The V call is TRBV7-8, the J call TRBJ2-2; 9 bases map to TRBD2. CDR3 DNA: TGTGCCAGCAGCTTAGAGACTAGCGGCAAGACCGGGGAGCTGTTTTTT. This codes for CASSLETSGKTGELFF.